Listed below are T cell receptor beta chains from one sample, sequenced in a study of T cell responses to AZD1222 COVID-19 vaccine. Clones were read by immunoSEQ multiplex PCR, and TCRdb kept only the in-frame ones, dropping some. The profile shows around 120,000 clones, roughly 85% of them singletons. The sample consisted of peripheral blood, taken 28 days after the second AZD1222 dose. All receptors derive from an adult who received the AZD1222 COVID-19 vaccine. CDR3s include the opening cysteine and the closing phenylalanine or tryptophan. D genes are given only for firm matches. Clone size, where shown, is once, few, many, or a class for clones that have expanded.

clone size | J gene | D gene | V gene | CDR3 DNA | CDR3 protein
NA | TRBJ2-7 | NA | TRBV20-1 | TGCAGTGCTAGTGAGGGGGTATCCTACGAGCAGTACTTC | CSASEGVSYEQYF
NA | TRBJ2-3 | TRBD2 | TRBV10-3 | TGTGCCATCAGTGAAGGACTAGCGGGAGAGGGGTCAGATACGCAGTATTTT | CAISEGLAGEGSDTQYF
NA | TRBJ1-5 | NA | TRBV30 | TGTGCCTGGACTCACAGGGAGGGGCAGCCCCAGCATTTT | CAWTHREGQPQHF
NA | TRBJ1-1 | NA | TRBV28 | TGTGCCAGCACCCGAATGGGTTTGGGAAAAACTGAAGCTTTCTTT | CASTRMGLGKTEAFF
NA | TRBJ1-1 | TRBD1 | TRBV30 | TGTGCCCGGGACAGATTGAACACTGAAGCTTTCTTT | CARDRLNTEAFF
NA | TRBJ1-5 | NA | TRBV3-1/TRBV3-2 | TGTGCCAGCAGCCAAGATACAGATCGCAATCAGCCCCAGCATTTT | CASSQDTDRNQPQHF
once | TRBJ2-7 | NA | TRBV10-3 | TGTGCCATCAGTGAGTCTTATTACGAGCAGTACTTC | CAISESYYEQYF
NA | TRBJ2-1 | TRBD1 | TRBV28 | TGTGCCAGCAGTCGACAGGGGGGATACAATGAGCAGTTCTTC | CASSRQGGYNEQFF
few | TRBJ1-4 | NA | TRBV6-1 | TGTGCCAGCAGTGAAATGGGCGGACTGGGGAATGAAAAACTGTTTTTT | CASSEMGGLGNEKLFF
once | TRBJ1-1 | NA | TRBV5-4 | TGTGCCAGCAGCTTGGAAGGACGGTTGAACACTGAAGCTTTCTTT | CASSLEGRLNTEAFF
few | TRBJ1-3 | NA | TRBV3-1/TRBV3-2 | TGTGCCAGCAGCCAGCTGGACCGCCTACACTCTGGAAACACCATATATTTT | CASSQLDRLHSGNTIYF
NA | TRBJ1-5 | NA | TRBV30 | TGTGCCTGGAACAGGGGCAATCAGCCCCAGCATTTT | CAWNRGNQPQHF
NA | TRBJ2-1 | TRBD1 | TRBV2 | TGTGCCAAAGAGACAGGGGACGAGCAGTTCTTC | CAKETGDEQFF
NA | TRBJ2-7 | TRBD2 | TRBV27 | TGTGCCAGCAGTCCGGGATCTAGCGGGACCTACGAGCAGTACTTC | CASSPGSSGTYEQYF
NA | TRBJ1-4 | NA | TRBV28 | TGTGCCAGCAGTTCAGTAAATGAAAAACTGTTTTTT | CASSSVNEKLFF
NA | TRBJ2-7 | NA | TRBV28 | TGTGCCAGCAGTTCGTCCGGGACTGACGTTTGGTGGGAGTACTTC | CASSSSGTDVWWEYF
NA | TRBJ1-1 | TRBD1 | TRBV12-5 | TGTGCTAGTGGCCTAACCGGGACAGCTGAAGCTTTCTTT | CASGLTGTAEAFF
once | TRBJ1-6 | TRBD1 | TRBV2 | TGTGCCAGCAACGGAGGGGGCGCGAATTCACCCCTCCACTTT | CASNGGGANSPLHF
once | TRBJ1-1 | NA | TRBV30 | TGTGCCTGGAGTCGAGGCGGGCCTGAAGCTTTCTTT | CAWSRGGPEAFF
NA | TRBJ2-2 | NA | TRBV14 | TGTGCCAGCAGCCACCCCGGCCCTGGGACCGGGGAGCTGTTTTTT | CASSHPGPGTGELFF
NA | TRBJ1-1 | NA | TRBV3-1/TRBV3-2 | TGTGCCAGCAGCCAAGAATGGAGACGGAAGAACACTGAAGCTTTCTTT | CASSQEWRRKNTEAFF
NA | TRBJ2-1 | NA | TRBV27 | TGTGCCAGCAGTTTTCGTGGGAGGAGGAGTGAGCAGTTCTTC | CASSFRGRRSEQFF
NA | TRBJ2-4 | TRBD1 | TRBV28 | TGTGCCAGCAGTCTCAGACAGGGAAGGGCCAAAAACATTCAGTACTTC | CASSLRQGRAKNIQYF
few | TRBJ1-6 | NA | TRBV7-9 | TGTGCCAGCAGCTCCGGGACACAGAATTCACCCCTCCACTTT | CASSSGTQNSPLHF
NA | TRBJ1-6 | NA | TRBV10-2 | TGCGCCAGCAGTGAGTCCAAGCATAATTCACCCCTCCACTTT | CASSESKHNSPLHF
NA | TRBJ2-5 | TRBD1 | TRBV28 | TGTGCCAGCAGTTTCGGCCTTAGGACAGGGTTGAGAGAGACCCAGTACTTC | CASSFGLRTGLRETQYF
few | TRBJ2-7 | NA | TRBV7-2 | TGTGCCAGCAGCTCTCCATTAGGTTTCGAGGGGCAAGGGTACGAGCAGTACTTC | CASSSPLGFEGQGYEQYF